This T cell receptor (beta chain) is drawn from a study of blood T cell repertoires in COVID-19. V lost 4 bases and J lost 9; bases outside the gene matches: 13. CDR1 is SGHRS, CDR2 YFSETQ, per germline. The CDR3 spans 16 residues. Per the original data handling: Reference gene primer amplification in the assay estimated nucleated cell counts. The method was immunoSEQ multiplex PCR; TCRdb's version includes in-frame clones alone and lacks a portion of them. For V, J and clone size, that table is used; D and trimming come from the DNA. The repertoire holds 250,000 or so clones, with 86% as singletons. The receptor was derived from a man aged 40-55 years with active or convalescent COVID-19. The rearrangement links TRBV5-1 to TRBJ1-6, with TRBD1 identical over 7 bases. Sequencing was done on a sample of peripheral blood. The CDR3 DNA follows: TGCGCCAGCAGCACTCTACTGACAGGGTCGGGTTCACCCCTCCACTTT. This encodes CASSTLLTGSGSPLHF.